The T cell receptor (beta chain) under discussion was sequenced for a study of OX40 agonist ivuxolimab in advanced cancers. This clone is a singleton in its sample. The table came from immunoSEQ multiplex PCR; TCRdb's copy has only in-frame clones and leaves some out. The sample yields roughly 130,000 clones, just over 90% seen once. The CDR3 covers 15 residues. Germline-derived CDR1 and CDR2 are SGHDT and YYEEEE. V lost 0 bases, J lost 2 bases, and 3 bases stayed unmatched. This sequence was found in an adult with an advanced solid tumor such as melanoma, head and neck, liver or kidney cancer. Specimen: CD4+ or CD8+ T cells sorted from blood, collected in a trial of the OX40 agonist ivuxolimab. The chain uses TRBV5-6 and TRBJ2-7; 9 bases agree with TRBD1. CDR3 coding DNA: TGTGCCAGCAGCTTGGCCGGGACAGGGACCTACGAGCAGTACTTC. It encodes CASSLAGTGTYEQYF.